The 16 T cell receptor beta chains presented below share a single source sample, sequenced in a study of blood T cell repertoires in COVID-19. Method: immunoSEQ multiplex PCR; TCRdb's copy keeps in-frame clones and lacks some. This table holds 200,000 to 250,000 clones, roughly nine tenths found once. Sequenced sample: PBMCs or T cells enriched from blood (not recorded which). Receptor source: a woman aged 30 to 39 who had recovered from COVID-19.

The CDR3 sequence is CASSLDRVSNQPQHF. As DNA, the CDR3 is TGTGCCAGCAGCCTGGACAGGGTTAGCAATCAGCCCCAGCATTTT. The rearrangement uses TRBV7-3 and TRBJ1-5, with 8 bases aligning to TRBD1. Germline-derived CDR1 and CDR2 are SGHTA and FQGTGA. The CDR3 consists of 15 residues. The V and J ends lost 5 bases and 0 bases, in that order; junction bases with no gene match: 3.

The CDR3 sequence is CASSLTPGNTEAFF. In nucleotides, the CDR3 is TGTGCCAGCAGCTTAACGCCGGGGAACACTGAAGCTTTCTTT. The chain joins TRBV11-3 to TRBJ1-1; D ambiguous. V lost 2 bases and J lost 1, with 8 bases in between. This CDR3 has 14 residues. Germline-derived CDR1 and CDR2 are SGHNT and YENEEA. Supplemented by reference TRBV11-3 and TRBJ1-1, the full variable domain reads EAGVVQSPRYKIIEKKQPVAFWCNPISGHNTLYWYLQNLGQGPELLIRYENEEAVDDSQLPKDRFSAERLKGVDSTLKIQPAELGDSAVYLCASSLTPGNTEAFFGQGTRLTVV.

This clone is a singleton in its sample. This chain connects TRBV5-4 to TRBJ2-3; D might be TRBD2 (6 bases). CDR3 size: 11 residues. The V end was cut by 7 bases, the J end by 10 bases, with 13 bases between. Looked up from germline, CDR1 is SGHNT and CDR2 is YYREEE (reference sequence). The CDR3 spells CASSSGLAQYF. The CDR3 region has the DNA TGTGCCAGCTCGAGCGGGCTTGCGCAGTATTTT.

This sequence joins TRBV24-1 and TRBJ1-1; D perhaps matches TRBD1 (6 bases). The CDR3 has 19 residues. Between the trimmed V and J ends, which lost 4 bases and 0 bases, there was a span of 23 bases. Germline lookup yields CDR1 KGHDR and CDR2 SFDVKD. The chain's CDR3 is CATSEFIPGQPSMNTEAFF. CDR3 DNA sequence: TGTGCCACCAGTGAGTTTATTCCAGGACAGCCTTCCATGAACACTGAAGCTTTCTTT.

The V call is TRBV3-1 (or the pseudogene TRBV3-2), the J call TRBJ2-5, with D maybe TRBD1 (6 bases). Deletions cut 4 bases from V and 1 base from J, with 13 bases between. The CDR3 loop spans 15 amino acids. CDR1 LGHDT and CDR2 YNNKEL come from the germline V gene (reference sequence). The CDR3 coding sequence is TGTGCCAGCAGCCTTACAGGGACCGTCCAAGAGACCCAGTACTTC. Protein: CASSLTGTVQETQYF.

V usage is TRBV7-2 and J usage is TRBJ1-2; D unresolved. V lost 0 bases and J lost 6, with 14 bases in between. Germline loops: CDR1 SGHTA, CDR2 FQGNSA. CDR3 size: 15 residues. The CDR3 DNA follows: TGTGCCAGCAGCTTAGCCCAGGTACAGAGGGATGGCTACACCTTC. Protein sequence: CASSLAQVQRDGYTF.

V and J are TRBV19 and TRBJ1-3, with a weak D call TRBD1 (6 bases). The CDR3 consists of 15 residues. Trimming took off 4 bases at V and 0 bases at J, with 10 bases between the two ends. Germline V gene lookup returns CDR1 LNHDA and CDR2 SQIVND (reference sequence). For the CDR3, the DNA is TGTGCCAGTAGTAATGCAGGGGACTCTGGAAACACCATATATTTT. It translates to CASSNAGDSGNTIYF.

The V gene is TRBV29-1, the J gene TRBJ1-2; 8 bases line up with TRBD1. J was trimmed by 4 bases and V by 7 bases; bases with no gene match: 8. This CDR3 is built from 13 residues. Looked up from germline, CDR1 is SQVTM and CDR2 is ANQGSEA. Written as DNA, the CDR3 is TGCAGCGGGTCACAGGGGGAGGGCTATGGCTACACCTTC. Protein: CSGSQGEGYGYTF.

This clone occurred once. The CDR3 bases are TGTGCCAGCAGCGGACAGGGCAATGAGCAGTTCTTC. It is translated as CASSGQGNEQFF. This chain connects TRBV9 to TRBJ2-1, with 7 bases matching TRBD1. This CDR3 has 12 residues. The ends lost 3 bases at V and 6 bases at J; junction bases unmatched: 0. Per germline, CDR1 SGDLS and CDR2 YYNGEE.

The V call is TRBV14, the J call TRBJ1-1; D remains ambiguous. Trimming removed 3 bases from V and 5 bases from J, with 22 bases in between. This CDR3 is built from 17 residues. Germline loops: CDR1 SGHDN, CDR2 FVKESK. CDR3 DNA sequence: TGTGCCAGCAGCCAGAACCGTTACAGCGGACTTGGGACTGAAGCTTTCTTT. The encoded protein is CASSQNRYSGLGTEAFF.

The chain carries TRBV3-1 (or the pseudogene TRBV3-2) and TRBJ2-6; 9 bases map to TRBD1. The germline gives CDR1 LGHDT, CDR2 YNNKEL (reference sequence). This CDR3 is built from 17 residues. With V trimmed by 4 bases and J by 1 base, 5 bases remained unmatched. The CDR3 sequence: CASSLGQGTSGANVLTF. The CDR3 bases are TGTGCCAGCAGCCTTGGACAGGGGACTTCTGGGGCCAACGTCCTGACTTTC.

CDR3: CASSYRGSRTDTQYF. As DNA, the CDR3 is TGTGCCAGCAGTTACCGGGGGTCGCGCACAGATACGCAGTATTTT. The chain joins TRBV6-5 to TRBJ2-3; a possible D gene is TRBD2 (6 bases). This CDR3 region has 15 residues. Germline V gene sequence: CDR1 MNHEY, CDR2 SVGAGI. The V end lost 2 bases, the J end lost 1 base, and 10 bases lay between the germline ends.

This chain links TRBV9 with TRBJ1-6; D possibly corresponds to TRBD1 (5 bases). Trimming shortened V by 0 bases and J by 7 bases, and 17 bases separated the two germline ends. CDR3 size: 17 residues. Germline CDR1 is SGDLS and CDR2 is YYNGEE. In DNA form, the CDR3 reads TGTGCCAGCAGCGTAGCTACAGCAGGGCAGGCGAATTCACCCCTCCACTTT. Amino acid sequence: CASSVATAGQANSPLHF.

The sample holds one count of this clone. This chain joins TRBV29-1 and TRBJ2-2, with D possibly being TRBD1 (6 bases). V was shortened by 1 base and J by 3 bases, with 9 bases between the two germline ends. The CDR3 has 14 residues. The germline CDR1 and CDR2 sequences are SQVTM and ANQGSEA. The DNA of the CDR3 is TGCAGCGTTGAAGTCCAGGGGCACACCGGGGAGCTGTTTTTT. Translation gives CSVEVQGHTGELFF.

V is TRBV18 and J is TRBJ1-1; D gene uncertain. The V gene lost 3 bases and the J gene lost 0 bases, with 14 bases spanning the gap. Germline CDR1 reads KGHSH; CDR2 reads LQKENI. The CDR3 totals 16 residues. The DNA for the CDR3 is TGTGCCAGCTCACCCTGGGCTTTTTCCATGAACACTGAAGCTTTCTTT. It codes for CASSPWAFSMNTEAFF.

The chain employs TRBV12-3 or TRBV12-4 and TRBJ1-1; D remains ambiguous. V gave up 7 bases and J gave up 2 bases, with 11 bases separating them. This CDR3 has 13 amino acids. The DNA for the CDR3 is TGTGCCAGCATCACAGACAAAAACACTGAAGCTTTCTTT. This codes for CASITDKNTEAFF.